Each of the 17 T cell receptor beta chains below was sequenced from the same sample in a study of cytomegalovirus exposure and HLA in healthy donors. 60 Vbeta and 13 Jbeta primers were used in PCR. Clones were sequenced by immunoSEQ multiplex PCR, and TCRdb holds only the in-frame ones, with some missing. This table has 100,000 to 150,000 clones, around 78% appearing once. The specimen sequenced was PBMCs. These receptors all come from a woman in her 40s in good health and CMV-seronegative.

By frequency in the sample, this clone is medium-sized. The chain links TRBV6-4 to TRBJ2-3; 12 bases line up with TRBD2. Germline CDR1 and CDR2: MRHNA and SNTAGT. This CDR3 comprises 15 residues. J lost 3 bases, V lost 6 bases, and 4 bases had no gene match. The CDR3 DNA reads TGTGCCAGCAGCGCTAGCGGGGGGGCGACAGATACGCAGTATTTT. Encoded protein: CASSASGGATDTQYF.

This chain connects TRBV11-2 to TRBJ2-5; 8 nucleotides agree with TRBD2. The DNA end is a closer match to TRBJ2-7, so the J assignment may be wrong. CDR3 length: 15 residues. From germline, CDR1 is SGHAT and CDR2 FQNNGV. The CDR3 region is CASSFRAGEAYEQYF. CDR3 DNA: TGTGCCAGCAGCTTTCGAGCGGGGGAGGCCTACGAGCAGTACTTC.

The chain carries TRBV7-9 and TRBJ2-2; 7 positions match TRBD2. Germline V gene lookup returns CDR1 SEHNR and CDR2 FQNEAQ (reference sequence). V was pared by 5 bases and J by 5 bases, with 8 bases of the junction left unmatched. CDR3 size: 15 residues. The CDR3 bases are TGTGCCAGCAGCCCCGGTGGGAGGGAAACCGGGGAGCTGTTTTTT. Residues: CASSPGGRETGELFF.

This chain connects TRBV19 to TRBJ2-7, with D perhaps TRBD2 (6 bases). The germline V gene encodes CDR1 LNHDA and CDR2 SQIVND (reference sequence). V lost 6 bases and J lost 0, with 12 bases in between. This CDR3 is 14 amino acids long. In DNA form, the CDR3 reads TGTGCCAGTAGCCTGGGACTCAGCTCCTACGAGCAGTACTTC. Protein: CASSLGLSSYEQYF.

V usage is TRBV21-1 and J usage is TRBJ2-2; the tabulated D call, TRBD2, remains unverified against the DNA. TRBV21-1 is a documented pseudogene. This CDR3 comprises 21 residues. The CDR3 region has the DNA TGTGCCAGCAGCAAACAGGGGGAGGGACTAGCGGGAGGGCCCGGCACCGGGGAGCTGTTTTTT. As protein: CASSKQGEGLAGGPGTGELFF.

V is TRBV4-2 and J is TRBJ1-2; no clear D gene. Germline values: CDR1 LGHNA, CDR2 YNFKEQ. V was trimmed by 0 bases and J by 8 bases, leaving 16 bases between them. This CDR3 is 15 amino acids long. CDR3 protein: CASSQDSGKRVGYTF. As DNA, the CDR3 is TGTGCCAGCAGCCAAGATTCCGGCAAGAGGGTCGGCTACACCTTC.

In its sample, this clone was seen a few times. V usage is TRBV9 and J usage is TRBJ2-1; 11 bases map to TRBD2. V was clipped by 4 bases and J by 5 bases; unmatched bases: 8. The CDR3 sequence is 16 residues long. Germline loops: CDR1 SGDLS, CDR2 YYNGEE. CDR3 nucleotide sequence: TGTGCCAGCAGCCCCCGACTAGCGGGAAATGACAATGAGCAGTTCTTC. Its protein product is CASSPRLAGNDNEQFF. Using reference TRBV9 and TRBJ2-1 for the parts outside the CDR3, the full variable domain is DSGVTQTPKHLITATGQRVTLRCSPRSGDLSVYWYQQSLDQGLQFLIQYYNGEERAKGNILERFSAQQFPDLHSELNLSSLELGDSALYFCASSPRLAGNDNEQFFGPGTRLTVL.

This clone has just a few counts. This chain connects TRBV19 to TRBJ1-2; D may be TRBD1 (6 bases). Germline CDR1 reads LNHDA; CDR2 reads SQIVND (reference sequence). This CDR3 spans 12 amino acids. Trimming pared 10 bases from V and 4 bases from J, leaving 13 bases between. The CDR3 DNA is TGTGCCACCAAAACAGGGCTCTATGGCTACACCTTC. Its translation is CATKTGLYGYTF.

This clone appeared a single time. The genes are TRBV5-5 and TRBJ2-5, with 11 bases matching TRBD2. Germline lookup yields CDR1 SGHKS and CDR2 YYEKEE (reference sequence). This CDR3 is 16 amino acids long. Trimming took 1 base from V and 1 from J; bases not matched to a gene: 3. CDR3 region: CASSLLAGGSQETQYF. The CDR3 coding sequence is TGTGCCAGCAGCTTGCTAGCGGGAGGATCCCAAGAGACCCAGTACTTC.

This chain connects TRBV2 to TRBJ2-1; 8 bases match TRBD2. This CDR3 comprises 16 residues. Losses at the gene ends were 4 bases for V and 5 bases for J; bases not matched to a gene: 10. From germline, CDR1 is SNHLY and CDR2 FYNNEI. CDR3 nucleotide sequence: TGTGCCAGCAGTGTCCTCGGGGGGGAAACTGACAATGAGCAGTTCTTC. Protein product: CASSVLGGETDNEQFF.

The chain joins TRBV7-8 to TRBJ2-7; 8 bases line up with TRBD2. J was trimmed by 3 bases and V by 6 bases; bases with no gene match: 10. CDR1 is SGHVS, CDR2 FQNEAQ, per germline. The CDR3 is made up of 15 amino acids. The CDR3 spells CASSTSGGADYEQYF. CDR3 sequence (DNA): TGTGCCAGCAGTACTTCCGGGGGGGCCGACTACGAGCAGTACTTC. Supplemented by reference TRBV7-8 and TRBJ2-7, the full variable domain reads GAGVSQSPRYKVAKRGQDVALRCDPISGHVSLFWYQQALGQGPEFLTYFQNEAQLDKSGLPSDRFFAERPEGSVSTLKIQRTQQEDSAVYLCASSTSGGADYEQYFGPGTRLTVT.

V is TRBV6-6 and J is TRBJ2-1; 9 nucleotides agree with TRBD2. The CDR3 is made up of 14 amino acids. The trim removed 5 bases at V and 8 bases at J, leaving 7 bases unmatched. The V gene's germline CDR1 is MNHNY and CDR2 SVGAGI (reference sequence). The DNA of the CDR3 is TGTGCCAGCAGTCCAGCGGGAGGTGGCCATGAGCAGTTCTTC. Its translation is CASSPAGGGHEQFF.

This chain links TRBV30 with TRBJ1-1; the D gene is possibly TRBD1 (5 bases). The V gene lost 2 bases and the J gene lost 6 bases, with 7 bases spanning the gap. The CDR3 is made up of 11 amino acids. Per germline, CDR1 GTSNPN and CDR2 SVGIG (reference sequence). CDR3 sequence: CAWSKTAEAFF. The CDR3 DNA is TGTGCCTGGAGTAAGACAGCTGAAGCTTTCTTT. Full variable domain (remainder filled in from reference TRBV30 and TRBJ1-1): SQTIHQWPATLVQPVGSPLSLECTVEGTSNPNLYWYRQAAGRGLQLLFYSVGIGQISSEVPQNLSASRPQDRQFILSSKKLLLSDSGFYLCAWSKTAEAFFGQGTRLTVV.

Written as DNA, the CDR3 is TGTGCCAGTAGTATCCGACAGGGGATCCGGGGAATGAACACTGAAGCTTTCTTT. The encoded protein is CASSIRQGIRGMNTEAFF. V is TRBV19 and J is TRBJ1-1; 8 bases are a match to TRBD1. The CDR3 totals 18 residues. The V gene end was trimmed by 3 bases and the J gene end by 0 bases; junction bases not matched to a gene: 12. Germline V gives CDR1 LNHDA, CDR2 SQIVND (reference sequence).

The V call is TRBV6-1, the J call TRBJ2-7; weak D call: TRBD2 (6 bases). Between the trimmed V and J ends, which lost 1 base and 5 bases, there was a span of 15 bases. The CDR3 has 15 amino acids. CDR1 and CDR2 (germline): MNHNS, SASEGT. DNA of the CDR3: TGTGCCAGCAGTGAAGGTGGGGGGAGGTCCCACGAGCAGTACTTC. As protein: CASSEGGGRSHEQYF.

The CDR3 loop reads CASSEFGGENTIYF. DNA for the CDR3: TGTGCCAGCAGTGAATTCGGGGGGGAAAACACCATATATTTT. The rearrangement links TRBV25-1 to TRBJ1-3, with a weak D call TRBD1 (5 bases). Per the germline V gene, CDR1 is MGHDK and CDR2 is SYGVNS. The CDR3 runs to 14 residues. Trimming cost V 1 base and J 6 bases, with 10 bases left between them.

V gene TRBV6-5 combines with J gene TRBJ2-2; a possible D gene is TRBD2 (6 bases). Germline values: CDR1 MNHEY, CDR2 SVGAGI. V was shortened by 6 bases and J by 4 bases, with 15 bases between the two germline ends. This CDR3 spans 15 amino acids. CDR3 sequence reads: CASRTRGIGTGELFF. CDR3 sequence (DNA): TGTGCCAGCAGGACTCGGGGGATAGGCACCGGGGAGCTGTTTTTT.